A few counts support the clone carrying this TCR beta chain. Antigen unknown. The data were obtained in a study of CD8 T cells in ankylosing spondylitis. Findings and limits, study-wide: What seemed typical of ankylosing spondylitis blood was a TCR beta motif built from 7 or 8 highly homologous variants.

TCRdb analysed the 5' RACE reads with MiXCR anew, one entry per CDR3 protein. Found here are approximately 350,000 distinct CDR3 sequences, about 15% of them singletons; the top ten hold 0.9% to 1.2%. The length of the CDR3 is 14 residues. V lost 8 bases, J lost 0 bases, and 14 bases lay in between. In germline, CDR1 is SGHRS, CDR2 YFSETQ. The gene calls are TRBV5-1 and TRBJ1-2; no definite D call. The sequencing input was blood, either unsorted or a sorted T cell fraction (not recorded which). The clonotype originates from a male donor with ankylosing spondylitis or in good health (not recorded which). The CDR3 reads CASTSQSSNYGYTF. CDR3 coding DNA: TGCGCCAGTACAAGCCAGTCCTCTAACTATGGCTACACCTTC.